This entry lists 29 T cell receptor beta chains sequenced from one sample in a study of T cells in Graves' hyperthyroidism and ophthalmopathy. The CDR3 regions of TCR beta were amplified from RNA transcripts. With the HTBI primer set, the TCR CDR3 went through a first round of RT-PCR. TCRdb re-called the multiplex PCR reads with MiXCR, one entry per CDR3 protein. The sample consists of 300,000 to 400,000 distinct CDR3 sequences, 15% to 20% of them appearing once. The material sequenced was blood. These receptors came from a woman between 45 and 65 years old with Graves' hyperthyroidism.

This clonotype was seen more than once but under ten times. The CDR3 DNA follows: TGTGCCAGCAGCTCGGGACTTAACAATGAGCAGTTCTTC. Translated, it gives CASSSGLNNEQFF. The rearrangement joins TRBV7-2 to TRBJ2-1, with D possibly matching TRBD2 (6 bases). This CDR3 has 13 amino acids. V gave up 4 bases and J gave up 5 bases, with 9 bases separating them. Germline CDR1 SGHTA, CDR2 FQGNSA. Complete variable domain (other parts from reference TRBV7-2 and TRBJ2-1): GAGVSQSPSNKVTEKGKDVELRCDPISGHTALYWYRQSLGQGLEFLIYFQGNSAPDKSGLPSDRFSAERTGGSVSTLTIQRTQQEDSAVYLCASSSGLNNEQFFGPGTRLTVL.

This clonotype was detected many times. One end of the junction fails to match germline, which may point to a read error. For the CDR3, the DNA is TGCAGTGCGAGAGGGACAGGGGTCGGCGAGCAGTACTTC. Its protein product is CSARGTGVGEQYF. This sequence joins TRBV20-1 and TRBJ2-7, with TRBD1 matching 10 bases. Germline CDR1 and CDR2: DFQATT and SNEGSKA (reference sequence). This CDR3 comprises 13 residues.

This clonotype was found a few times. The V call is TRBV6-9, the J call TRBJ1-2, with no clear D. Germline CDR1 and CDR2: MNHGY and SVAAGI. The CDR3 is 14 amino acids. The ends were cut back, 2 bases at V and 4 bases at J, with 11 bases in the middle. The CDR3 sequence: CASSYRHLGYGYTF. CDR3 DNA sequence: TGTGCCAGCAGTTATCGACACTTAGGCTATGGCTACACCTTC.

A few counts support this clonotype. This chain joins TRBV28 and TRBJ2-7; 7 bases match TRBD1. CDR1 and CDR2 (germline): MDHEN, SYDVKM. V was clipped by 7 bases and J by 0 bases; unmatched bases: 9. CDR3 length equals 15 residues. DNA of the CDR3: TGTGCCAGCAAGCCAATGGACAGGCCCTCCTACGAGCAGTACTTC. It translates to CASKPMDRPSYEQYF.

This clonotype occurred many times. The chain is built from TRBV12-3 or TRBV12-4 and TRBJ2-5; 9 bases are shared with TRBD1. This CDR3 spans 15 amino acids. Germline trimming cut 2 bases from V and 3 bases from J; bases unmatched to any gene: 4. In nucleotides, the CDR3 is TGTGCCAGCAGTTTATCGGGACAGGGAGAAGAGACCCAGTACTTC. It yields the protein CASSLSGQGEETQYF.

The chain carries TRBV11-1 and TRBJ2-7; either TRBD1 or TRBD2 may fit D (5 bases each). CDR1 and CDR2 (germline): SGHAT, FQDESV (reference sequence). The germline V and J ends were trimmed by 5 bases and 5 bases, with 19 bases remaining between them. This CDR3 is built from 15 residues. The CDR3, as DNA: TGTGCCAGCAGCCGTCCTAGGGACCTACCCCACGAGCAGTACGTC. Its translation is CASSRPRDLPHEQYV.

This rearrangement joins TRBV7-9 to TRBJ2-5; D tentatively fits TRBD1 or TRBD2 (5 bases each). Trimming pared 3 bases from V and 0 bases from J, leaving 8 bases between. Germline-derived CDR1 and CDR2 are SEHNR and FQNEAQ (reference sequence). CDR3 length: 14 residues. CDR3 residues: CASSLGEHQETQYF. The CDR3 nucleotides read TGTGCCAGCAGCTTGGGGGAGCACCAAGAGACCCAGTACTTC.

The chain carries TRBV12-3 or TRBV12-4 and TRBJ1-1; 7 bases match TRBD1. There are 16 residues in the CDR3. V dropped 5 bases and J dropped 3; count of bases not matched to a gene: 12. For the CDR3, the DNA is TGTGCCAGCAGTCCAGCATACCGGGACAGTGACACTGAAGCTTTCTTT. This sequence encodes CASSPAYRDSDTEAFF.

V is TRBV4-2 and J is TRBJ2-2; no definite D call. The CDR3 length is 16 residues. Germline-derived CDR1 and CDR2 are LGHNA and YNFKEQ. Trimming took off 4 bases at V and 3 bases at J, with 15 bases between the two ends. The CDR3 region has the DNA TGTGCCAGCAGCCCGACCCAAGGCGGACACACCGGGGAGCTGTTTTTT. Translation gives CASSPTQGGHTGELFF.

Ten or more counts support this clonotype. This chain joins TRBV5-1 and TRBJ2-3; D may be TRBD1 or TRBD2 (5 bases each). The CDR3 consists of 18 residues. Germline lookup yields CDR1 SGHRS and CDR2 YFSETQ. Trimming took 1 base from V and 4 from J, leaving 22 bases between them. For the CDR3, the DNA is TGCGCCAGCAGCTTGCTCGTCTTCGACCCCGGGACCGCAGATACGCAGTATTTT. Its protein is CASSLLVFDPGTADTQYF.

This clonotype was observed at least ten times. The chain is built from TRBV11-2 and TRBJ2-3; D ambiguous. CDR3 length equals 12 residues. From germline, CDR1 is SGHAT and CDR2 FQNNGV. V gave up 5 bases and J gave up 10 bases, with 13 bases separating them. The CDR3 coding sequence is TGTGCCAGCAGCCCCCAAGGGCTGGCGCAGTATTTT. Translating gives CASSPQGLAQYF. Supplemented by reference TRBV11-2 and TRBJ2-3, the full variable domain reads EAGVAQSPRYKIIEKRQSVAFWCNPISGHATLYWYQQILGQGPKLLIQFQNNGVVDDSQLPKDRFSAERLKGVDSTLKIQPAKLEDSAVYLCASSPQGLAQYFGPGTRLTVL.

The V and J genes are TRBV24-1 and TRBJ2-2, with D perhaps matching TRBD1 (6 bases). The CDR3 consists of 15 residues. V gave up 3 bases and J gave up 5 bases, with 12 bases separating them. Germline loops: CDR1 KGHDR, CDR2 SFDVKD. The CDR3 coding sequence is TGTGCCACCAGTGATCGTGACAGGCCGACCGGGGAGCTGTTTTTT. Its translation is CATSDRDRPTGELFF.

This clonotype was counted at least ten times. The J gene is TRBJ1-1, the V gene TRBV2; D ambiguous. Deletions cut 0 bases from V and 5 bases from J, with 10 bases between. The CDR3 spans 14 residues. The germline V gene encodes CDR1 SNHLY and CDR2 FYNNEI. CDR3 protein: CASSEAEGRTEAFF. The CDR3 bases are TGTGCCAGCAGTGAAGCGGAGGGTAGAACTGAAGCTTTCTTT. The full variable domain, completed using reference TRBV2 and TRBJ1-1, is EPEVTQTPSHQVTQMGQEVILRCVPISNHLYFYWYRQILGQKVEFLVSFYNNEISEKSEIFDDQFSVERPDGSNFTLKIRSTKLEDSAMYFCASSEAEGRTEAFFGQGTRLTVV.

V and J are TRBV12-3 or TRBV12-4 and TRBJ2-1; 12 bases align to TRBD2. CDR3 length: 18 residues. V lost 4 bases, J lost 2 bases, and 9 bases stayed unmatched. The CDR3 sequence is CASSSPGLAGPPYNEQFF. The CDR3 nucleotides read TGTGCCAGCAGTTCGCCGGGACTAGCGGGCCCCCCCTACAATGAGCAGTTCTTC.

This clonotype was seen repeatedly, ten times or more. The rearrangement links TRBV2 to TRBJ1-1; D is uncertain. This CDR3 has 12 residues. Trimming stripped 8 bases from V and 4 bases from J, with 11 bases between. The V gene's germline CDR1 is SNHLY and CDR2 FYNNEI. As DNA, the CDR3 is TGTGCCAGCGGGCCGGGAGGCACTGAAGCTTTCTTT. This codes for CASGPGGTEAFF.

This chain uses TRBV28 with TRBJ2-1; perhaps D is TRBD1 or TRBD2 (6 bases each). Germline CDR1 is MDHEN and CDR2 is SYDVKM. Trimming pared 6 bases from V and 6 bases from J, leaving 15 bases between. The CDR3 is 14 residues long. The CDR3 is CASSGGGPFNEQFF. CDR3 nucleotides: TGTGCCAGCAGCGGAGGGGGGCCGTTCAATGAGCAGTTCTTC.

The rearrangement links TRBV20-1 to TRBJ2-5; D is perhaps TRBD2 (6 bases). The V end lost 4 bases, the J end lost 5 bases, and 20 bases lay between the germline ends. The length of the CDR3 is 15 residues. Germline CDR1 is DFQATT and CDR2 is SNEGSKA (reference sequence). Here the CDR3 reads CSAKAPQAGGETQYF. The CDR3 nucleotides are TGCAGTGCTAAGGCCCCCCAGGCTGGAGGGGAGACCCAGTACTTC.

This clonotype has ten or more counts. V is TRBV12-3 or TRBV12-4 and J is TRBJ2-5; 7 positions match TRBD2. The V gene end was trimmed by 3 bases and the J gene end by 5 bases; junction bases not matched to a gene: 12. The CDR3 has 16 amino acids. CDR3 nucleotide sequence: TGTGCCAGCAGTTTCATGGGGACGGGGGGTACGGAGACCCAGTACTTC. This sequence encodes CASSFMGTGGTETQYF.

This clonotype occurred a few times. The chain employs TRBV6-1 and TRBJ1-2; weak D call: TRBD1 (5 bases). Germline CDR1 MNHNS, CDR2 SASEGT. The CDR3 totals 14 residues. Trimming left V 10 bases short and J 4 bases short, with 19 bases between. CDR3 sequence: CATGEGPSPYGYTF. In nucleotides, the CDR3 is TGTGCCACCGGGGAGGGACCCTCCCCCTATGGCTACACCTTC.

The chain couples TRBV7-9 to TRBJ2-7; 11 bases fit TRBD2. Losses at the gene ends were 4 bases for V and 2 bases for J; bases not matched to a gene: 7. This CDR3 spans 16 amino acids. Germline V gives CDR1 SEHNR, CDR2 FQNEAQ (reference sequence). CDR3 in DNA: TGTGCCAGCAGCTCGACGACTAGCGGGGTTCCCTACGAGCAGTACTTC. Translation: CASSSTTSGVPYEQYF. The full variable domain, completed using reference TRBV7-9 and TRBJ2-7, is DTGVSQNPRHKITKRGQNVTFRCDPISEHNRLYWYRQTLGQGPEFLTYFQNEAQLEKSRLLSDRFSAERPKGSFSTLEIQRTEQGDSAMYLCASSSTTSGVPYEQYFGPGTRLTVT.

In this sample, this clonotype turned up once. The chain's CDR3 is CSAITLRTGGGETQYF. In nucleotides, the CDR3 is TGCAGTGCTATTACCCTTCGGACAGGGGGTGGAGAGACCCAGTACTTC. The chain carries TRBV20-1 and TRBJ2-5; 10 bases map to TRBD1. The CDR3 loop spans 16 amino acids. The V segment lost 4 bases and the J segment 4 bases; nucleotides outside the gene matches: 12. Germline CDR1 and CDR2: DFQATT and SNEGSKA (reference sequence).

The CDR3 here is CASSLEVGLLYNEQFF. The CDR3, as DNA: TGCGCCAGCAGCTTGGAGGTGGGACTCCTCTACAATGAGCAGTTCTTC. The V and J genes are TRBV5-1 and TRBJ2-1; maybe TRBD2 (6 bases). The V end was cut by 0 bases, the J end by 3 bases, with 13 bases between. The CDR3 runs 16 residues. Per germline, CDR1 SGHRS and CDR2 YFSETQ.

This chain uses TRBV6-2 or TRBV6-3 with TRBJ1-4; no firm D call. This CDR3 comprises 14 residues. Trimming left V 2 bases short and J 1 base short, with 5 bases between. Germline V lookup: CDR1 MNHEY, CDR2 SVGEGT. For the CDR3, the DNA is TGTGCCAGCAGTTACCCGGAAACTAATGAAAAACTGTTTTTT. Its translation: CASSYPETNEKLFF.

This rearrangement joins TRBV6-1 to TRBJ2-5; D possibly uses TRBD1 or TRBD2 (5 bases each). CDR3 size: 16 residues. Trimming took 5 bases from V and 1 from J, leaving 17 bases between them. Looked up from germline, CDR1 is MNHNS and CDR2 is SASEGT. The CDR3 DNA sequence: TGTGCCAGCAGTCGAGGGACCACTAGTGGCCAAGAGACCCAGTACTTC. It specifies CASSRGTTSGQETQYF.

The chain combines TRBV28 with TRBJ2-5, with D perhaps given as TRBD1 or TRBD2 (5 bases each). The CDR3 consists of 13 residues. Between the trimmed V and J ends, which lost 2 bases and 4 bases, there was a span of 8 bases. Looked up from germline, CDR1 is MDHEN and CDR2 is SYDVKM. The CDR3 is CASSLKGTETQYF. The CDR3 nucleotides read TGTGCCAGCAGTTTAAAGGGGACAGAGACCCAGTACTTC. The full variable domain, in which reference TRBV28 and TRBJ2-5 provide the parts outside the CDR3, is DVKVTQSSRYLVKRTGEKVFLECVQDMDHENMFWYRQDPGLGLRLIYFSYDVKMKEKGDIPEGYSVSREKKERFSLILESASTNQTSMYLCASSLKGTETQYFGPGTRLLVL.

This clonotype showed up many times. The chain uses TRBV6-1 and TRBJ2-5; TRBD2 agrees at 10 bases. V trimming: 5 bases; J trimming: 3 bases; junction bases outside the gene matches: 9. Germline lookup yields CDR1 MNHNS and CDR2 SASEGT. The CDR3 spans 16 residues. The CDR3 is CASSKNLLAGEETQYF. In DNA form, the CDR3 reads TGTGCCAGCAGTAAAAACCTCCTAGCGGGAGAAGAGACCCAGTACTTC.

In this sample, this clonotype turned up a few times. The chain joins TRBV19 to TRBJ2-7; 10 bases are shared with TRBD1. Germline-derived CDR1 and CDR2 are LNHDA and SQIVND (reference sequence). Germline trimming cut 5 bases from V and 5 bases from J; bases unmatched to any gene: 6. The CDR3 consists of 14 residues. In nucleotides, the CDR3 is TGTGCCAGTAGTTCCCCCGGGACAGGGGACGAGCAGTACTTC. It is translated as CASSSPGTGDEQYF.

This clonotype was found a few times. This chain connects TRBV5-1 to TRBJ2-3; 9 bases are shared with TRBD2. J lost 2 bases, V lost 2 bases, and 6 bases had no gene match. The CDR3 totals 16 residues. Germline-derived CDR1 and CDR2 are SGHRS and YFSETQ. The CDR3 sequence is CASSLAASGATDTQYF. CDR3 bases: TGCGCCAGCAGCTTAGCGGCTAGCGGGGCCACAGATACGCAGTATTTT.

The rearrangement uses TRBV14 and TRBJ2-1; TRBD2 matches 7 bases. The CDR3 runs 13 residues. CDR1 and CDR2 (germline): SGHDN, FVKESK. The V gene end was trimmed by 6 bases and the J gene end by 10 bases; junction bases not matched to a gene: 9. As DNA, the CDR3 is TGTGCCAGCAGAATGGCAGCGGGGAACGAGCAGTTCTTC. Residues: CASRMAAGNEQFF.